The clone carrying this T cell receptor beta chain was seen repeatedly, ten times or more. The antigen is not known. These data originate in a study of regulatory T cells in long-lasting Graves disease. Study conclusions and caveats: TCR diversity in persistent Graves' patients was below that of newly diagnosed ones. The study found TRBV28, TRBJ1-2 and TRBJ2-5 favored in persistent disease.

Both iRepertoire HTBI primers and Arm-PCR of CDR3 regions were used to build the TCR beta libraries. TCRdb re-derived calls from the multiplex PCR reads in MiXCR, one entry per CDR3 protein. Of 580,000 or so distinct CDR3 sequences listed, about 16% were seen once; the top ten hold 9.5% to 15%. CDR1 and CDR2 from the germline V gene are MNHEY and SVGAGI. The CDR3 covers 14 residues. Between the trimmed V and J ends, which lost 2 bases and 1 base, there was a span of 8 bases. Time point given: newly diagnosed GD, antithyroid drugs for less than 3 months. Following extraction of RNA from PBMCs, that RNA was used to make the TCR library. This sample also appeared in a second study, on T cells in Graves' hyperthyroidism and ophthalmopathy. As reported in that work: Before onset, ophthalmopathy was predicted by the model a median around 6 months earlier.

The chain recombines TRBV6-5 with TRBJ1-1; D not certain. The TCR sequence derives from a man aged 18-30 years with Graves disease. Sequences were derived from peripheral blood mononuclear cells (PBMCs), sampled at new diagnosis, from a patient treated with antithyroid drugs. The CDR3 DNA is TGTGCCAGCAGTTACGGGGAACCGAACACTGAAGCTTTCTTT. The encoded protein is CASSYGEPNTEAFF.